These 22 T cell receptor beta chains share one sample of origin, sequenced in a study of cytomegalovirus exposure and HLA in healthy donors. The PCR made use of 60 Vbeta and 13 Jbeta primers. Assay: immunoSEQ multiplex PCR; the TCRdb copy retains only in-frame clones and omits some. The sample consists of about 76,000 clones, roughly 79% of them appearing once. The sequenced sample consisted of PBMCs. The receptors come from a woman aged 25 to 39 in good health and CMV-seronegative.

The rearrangement joins TRBV11-2 to TRBJ2-5; weak D call: TRBD2 (6 bases). The ends were cut back, 6 bases at V and 4 bases at J, with 15 bases in the middle. The germline gives CDR1 SGHAT, CDR2 FQNNGV. The CDR3 sequence is 14 residues long. The DNA for the CDR3 is TGTGCCAGCAGTCCCCAGGGACTTCGAGAGACCCAGTACTTC. Amino acid sequence: CASSPQGLRETQYF.

V and J are TRBV28 and TRBJ2-7, with a possible D match to TRBD2 (5 bases). Per germline, CDR1 MDHEN and CDR2 SYDVKM. CDR3 size: 21 residues. The V and J ends lost 3 bases and 0 bases respectively, with 30 bases between them. The CDR3 loop is CASSFLTRAEQKADGSYEQYF. The DNA for the CDR3 is TGTGCCAGCAGTTTTTTAACGCGCGCGGAACAAAAAGCGGACGGCTCCTACGAGCAGTACTTC. The full variable domain, completed using reference TRBV28 and TRBJ2-7, is DVKVTQSSRYLVKRTGEKVFLECVQDMDHENMFWYRQDPGLGLRLIYFSYDVKMKEKGDIPEGYSVSREKKERFSLILESASTNQTSMYLCASSFLTRAEQKADGSYEQYFGPGTRLTVT.

This clone is a singleton in its sample. The gene calls are TRBV5-1 and TRBJ2-5, with D tentatively TRBD1 (5 bases). Looked up from germline, CDR1 is SGHRS and CDR2 is YFSETQ. The CDR3 loop spans 15 amino acids. V lost 2 bases and J lost 3, with 14 bases in between. The CDR3, as DNA: TGCGCCAGCAGCTTTTCGACAGCCGCCGAAGAGACCCAGTACTTC. Residues: CASSFSTAAEETQYF. The full variable domain, in which reference TRBV5-1 and TRBJ2-5 provide the parts outside the CDR3, is KAGVTQTPRYLIKTRGQQVTLSCSPISGHRSVSWYQQTPGQGLQFLFEYFSETQRNKGNFPGRFSGRQFSNSRSEMNVSTLELGDSALYLCASSFSTAAEETQYFGPGTRLLVL.

The CDR3 DNA sequence: TGTGCCAGCAGCTTGCCGGGACAGTACGAGCAGTACTTC. Protein product: CASSLPGQYEQYF. The V and J genes are TRBV5-4 and TRBJ2-7; TRBD1 agrees at 7 bases. Germline CDR1 reads SGHNT; CDR2 reads YYREEE (reference sequence). V lost 1 base and J lost 4; bases outside the gene matches: 2. There are 13 residues in the CDR3.

This clone was counted a few times. This sequence joins TRBV27 and TRBJ2-7; TRBD2 matches at 8 bases. The germline CDR1 and CDR2 sequences are MNHEY and SMNVEV (reference sequence). The trim removed 6 bases at V and 5 bases at J, leaving 6 bases unmatched. This CDR3 has 13 residues. The CDR3 here is CASRSGLAHEQYF. The CDR3 DNA is TGTGCCAGCAGGAGTGGACTAGCCCACGAGCAGTACTTC.

V usage is TRBV5-1 and J usage is TRBJ1-1; the D is unclear. The CDR3 covers 15 residues. Germline V gene lookup returns CDR1 SGHRS and CDR2 YFSETQ. V was shortened by 3 bases and J by 1 base, with 13 bases between the two germline ends. The CDR3 is CASSSGGSWNTEAFF. Here the CDR3 DNA reads TGCGCCAGCAGCTCAGGAGGCAGTTGGAACACTGAAGCTTTCTTT.

The rearrangement links TRBV7-9 to TRBJ2-1; 12 bases agree with TRBD2. This CDR3 has 18 amino acids. The germline gives CDR1 SEHNR, CDR2 FQNEAQ (reference sequence). V shed 5 bases and J 6 bases; nucleotides not matched to a gene: 14. CDR3 residues: CASSTPTSGRSQPNEQFF. In DNA form, the CDR3 reads TGTGCCAGCAGCACCCCGACTAGCGGGAGATCGCAACCCAATGAGCAGTTCTTC.

V is TRBV7-2 and J is TRBJ2-3, with TRBD2 matching 9 bases. Per germline, CDR1 SGHTA and CDR2 FQGNSA. With V trimmed by 3 bases and J by 2 bases, 3 bases remained unmatched. CDR3 size: 15 residues. In nucleotides, the CDR3 is TGTGCCAGCAGCTTTAGCGGGAGTCCCACAGATACGCAGTATTTT. Protein product: CASSFSGSPTDTQYF.

The V and J genes are TRBV29-1 and TRBJ1-2; TRBD1 is a possible D gene (6 bases). The CDR3 spans 14 residues. Trimming pared 3 bases from V and 8 bases from J, leaving 19 bases between. Germline CDR1 and CDR2: SQVTM and ANQGSEA. This CDR3 reads CSVEGTQGSRGYTF. The CDR3 DNA reads as TGCAGCGTTGAGGGGACACAGGGATCTAGGGGCTACACCTTC.

The chain combines TRBV6-5 with TRBJ2-1, with D maybe TRBD1 (6 bases). V was clipped by 4 bases and J by 9 bases, with 22 bases between them. This CDR3 region has 16 residues. Germline V gene data show CDR1 as MNHEY and CDR2 as SVGAGI. CDR3 sequence reads: CASSSPGQAKGGEQFF. CDR3 DNA sequence: TGTGCCAGCAGTTCCCCGGGGCAAGCCAAAGGGGGTGAGCAGTTCTTC.

This CDR3 reads CASSKAYGTGTRETQYF. The CDR3 DNA is TGTGCCAGCAGCAAAGCTTATGGGACAGGGACCAGAGAGACCCAGTACTTC. This chain links TRBV21-1 with TRBJ2-5; the tabulated D call, TRBD1, remains unverified against the DNA. TRBV21-1 is tagged as a pseudogene. CDR3 length equals 17 residues.

The chain joins TRBV5-4 to TRBJ2-7, with TRBD2 identical over 10 bases. This CDR3 comprises 15 residues. Germline CDR1 SGHNT, CDR2 YYREEE (reference sequence). Trimming took 2 bases from V and 6 from J; bases not matched to a gene: 8. DNA for the CDR3: TGTGCCAGCAGCTTTAGTGCTAGCGGGAGAGGCGAGCAGTACTTC. As protein: CASSFSASGRGEQYF.

The rearrangement joins TRBV9 to TRBJ2-2, with 11 bases identical to TRBD1. V gave up 0 bases and J gave up 7 bases; unmatched junction bases: 5. The CDR3 consists of 16 residues. In germline, CDR1 is SGDLS, CDR2 YYNGEE. The CDR3 DNA reads as TGTGCCAGCAGCGTAGGGTTGGGACAGGGGGACGGGGAGCTGTTTTTT. The encoded protein is CASSVGLGQGDGELFF. Supplemented by reference TRBV9 and TRBJ2-2, the full variable domain reads DSGVTQTPKHLITATGQRVTLRCSPRSGDLSVYWYQQSLDQGLQFLIQYYNGEERAKGNILERFSAQQFPDLHSELNLSSLELGDSALYFCASSVGLGQGDGELFFGEGSRLTVL.

The chain uses TRBV7-8 and TRBJ1-2; 8 positions match TRBD1. The CDR3 has 17 amino acids. V trimming: 3 bases; J trimming: 8 bases; junction bases outside the gene matches: 17. CDR1 and CDR2 from the germline V gene are SGHVS and FQNEAQ. CDR3 sequence: CASSLSRAQGALEGYTF. The CDR3, as DNA: TGTGCCAGCAGCTTGAGTAGGGCCCAGGGGGCTCTGGAAGGCTACACCTTC.

V and J are TRBV30 and TRBJ2-5; maybe TRBD1 (6 bases). Germline assignment: CDR1 GTSNPN and CDR2 SVGIG (reference sequence). The CDR3 has 14 amino acids. V was pared by 2 bases and J by 2 bases, with 12 bases between. Here the CDR3 reads CAWSPGQFQETQYF. CDR3 DNA: TGTGCCTGGAGTCCAGGACAGTTTCAAGAGACCCAGTACTTC.

The genes are TRBV11-2 and TRBJ2-7; 10 bases fit TRBD2. V was clipped by 10 bases and J by 7 bases; unmatched bases: 10. Germline-derived CDR1 and CDR2 are SGHAT and FQNNGV. This CDR3 contains 13 residues. The CDR3 region has the DNA TGTGCCATCCGGACTAGCGGAGACTATGAGCAGTACTTC. Its protein is CAIRTSGDYEQYF.

This clone has only a few counts. The chain is built from TRBV2 and TRBJ2-3; D may be TRBD2 (5 bases). Germline-derived CDR1 and CDR2 are SNHLY and FYNNEI. The CDR3 length is 13 residues. V was shortened by 8 bases and J by 6 bases, with 15 bases between the two germline ends. In DNA form, the CDR3 reads TGTGCCAGCCTTGGGAAAAGGAGGGATACGCAGTATTTT. Translating it yields CASLGKRRDTQYF.

The rearrangement uses TRBV2 and TRBJ1-1; D unresolved. The V end was cut by 6 bases, the J end by 1 base, with 21 bases between. The CDR3 runs 17 residues. CDR1 and CDR2 (germline): SNHLY, FYNNEI. The CDR3: CASRKGRTVSGNTEAFF. The DNA for the CDR3 is TGTGCCAGCAGAAAAGGGAGAACGGTTTCGGGGAACACTGAAGCTTTCTTT.

This clone has more than one count but fewer than ten. This chain connects TRBV19 to TRBJ1-4; no definite D call. This CDR3 has 16 amino acids. The ends were cut back, 6 bases at V and 0 bases at J, with 14 bases in the middle. The germline gives CDR1 LNHDA, CDR2 SQIVND (reference sequence). The CDR3 DNA sequence: TGTGCCAGTAGAGAACTACCACAAGCAACTAATGAAAAACTGTTTTTT. Amino acid sequence: CASRELPQATNEKLFF. The complete variable domain, with remaining parts taken from reference TRBV19 and TRBJ1-4, reads DGGITQSPKYLFRKEGQNVTLSCEQNLNHDAMYWYRQDPGQGLRLIYYSQIVNDFQKGDIAEGYSVSREKKESFPLTVTSAQKNPTAFYLCASRELPQATNEKLFFGSGTQLSVL.

This chain connects TRBV10-1 to TRBJ1-4; perhaps TRBD1 as D (6 bases). The CDR3 covers 16 residues. V was cut by 5 bases and J by 8 bases, with 21 bases left in between. Germline CDR1 is WNHNN and CDR2 is SYGVQD (reference sequence). CDR3: CASSPTRGGGTEKLFF. Here the CDR3 DNA reads TGCGCCAGCAGTCCAACCCGGGGAGGGGGTACGGAAAAACTGTTTTTT.

The rearrangement uses TRBV28 and TRBJ2-7, with 9 bases matching TRBD2. V trimming: 2 bases; J trimming: 5 bases; junction bases outside the gene matches: 7. This CDR3 has 15 residues. Germline V gene data show CDR1 as MDHEN and CDR2 as SYDVKM. The CDR3 is CASSLIGGGGDEQYF. CDR3 in DNA: TGTGCCAGCAGTTTAATAGGCGGGGGGGGCGACGAGCAGTACTTC.

The chain carries TRBV21-1 and TRBJ1-2; no check of the table's D call, TRBD1, against the DNA was made. TRBV21-1 has pseudogene status. The CDR3 runs to 14 residues. CDR3 sequence reads: CASRARQTNYGYTF. The CDR3 DNA reads TGTGCCAGCCGCGCCCGACAGACAAACTATGGCTACACCTTC.